Listed below are T cell receptor beta chains from one sample, sequenced in a study of spatial heterogeneity in lung cancer. Via MiXCR, TCRdb re-called the 5' RACE reads, giving one row per CDR3 protein. In the table there are some 120,000 distinct CDR3 sequences, 10% to 15% of which are singletons. This material consisted of PBMCs, taken at follow-up. The source is a male donor with early-stage non-small cell lung cancer. Both conserved end residues are part of each CDR3. The D gene is left open where the match is weak. Size is omitted from some rows. Given values are once, few, many or a class for expanded clones.

TGTGCCATCAGTGGAGTGGCGGGGGAAATTGAGCTGTTTTTT	CAISGVAGEIELFF	TRBD2	TRBV10-3	TRBJ2-2	few
TGTGCCCTTGAGAGGGGATACACCGGGGAGCTGTTTTTT	CALERGYTGELFF	.	TRBV28	TRBJ2-2	.
TGTGCCAGCAGCAGGGACCAAGGGGATACGCAGTATTTT	CASSRDQGDTQYF	.	TRBV7-3	TRBJ2-3	few
TGTGCCAGCAGTTACGACAGGGGGCAAGAGACCCAGTACTTC	CASSYDRGQETQYF	TRBD1	TRBV7-9	TRBJ2-5	many
TGCAGTGCTGGCGCCGGGCGCTACGAGCAGTACTTC	CSAGAGRYEQYF	.	TRBV20-1	TRBJ2-7	.
TGTGCCAGCAGCAACGACAGGGGACCCTACGAGCAGTACTTC	CASSNDRGPYEQYF	TRBD1	TRBV7-9	TRBJ2-7	few
TGTGCCAGCAGTCCTGGTTCAGGGGTAGTCTATGGCTACACCTTC	CASSPGSGVVYGYTF	.	TRBV25-1	TRBJ1-2	few
TGTGCCAGCAGCGAAACACTAGCGGGGGGGCGAGAGACCCAGTACTTC	CASSETLAGGRETQYF	TRBD2	TRBV7-2	TRBJ2-5	.
TGTGCCAGCAGCGCCCCTTACGACAGGGTCTACGAGCAGTACTTC	CASSAPYDRVYEQYF	TRBD1	TRBV7-9	TRBJ2-7	few
TGTGCCAGCAGTCCCCGCGGAGGGGATCAGCCCCAGCATTTT	CASSPRGGDQPQHF	.	TRBV12-3/TRBV12-4	TRBJ1-5	few
TGTGCTAGTGGTTTGGTCTTGGGTTATAGCAATCAGCCCCAGCATTTT	CASGLVLGYSNQPQHF	.	TRBV12-5	TRBJ1-5	.
TGTGCCAGCCGCACCGGGACAGAGATCTCTGGGGCCAACGTCCTGACTTTC	CASRTGTEISGANVLTF	TRBD1	TRBV6-2/TRBV6-3	TRBJ2-6	many
TGCGCCAGCAGCTTGAGTAACCAAGAGACCCAGTACTTC	CASSLSNQETQYF	.	TRBV5-1	TRBJ2-5	few
TGTGCCAGCTCCTTTTCCGAGACAGATACGCAGTATTTT	CASSFSETDTQYF	.	TRBV18	TRBJ2-3	.
TGTGCCAGCAGCCAAGAGTCGGCTAATCAGCCCCAGCATTTT	CASSQESANQPQHF	.	TRBV4-2	TRBJ1-5	many
TGTGCCAGCAGTCCCCCTCACAATGAGCAGTTCTTC	CASSPPHNEQFF	.	TRBV6-1	TRBJ2-1	.
TGTGCCAGCAGTTTAGCAGGGGGACACGGGGAGCTGTTTTTT	CASSLAGGHGELFF	.	TRBV12-3/TRBV12-4	TRBJ2-2	few
TGTGCCACCCGTGGGACAGGGGGTGGTAGGAACACTGAAGCTTTCTTT	CATRGTGGGRNTEAFF	TRBD1	TRBV24-1	TRBJ1-1	few
TGTGCCAGCAGCCCCGATCGAGCGGGGGCGGAGACCCAGTACTTC	CASSPDRAGAETQYF	TRBD2	TRBV7-2	TRBJ2-5	.
TGTGCCAGCAGCGTCGGGACTCCCGCAGGAGAGACCCAGTACTTC	CASSVGTPAGETQYF	.	TRBV9	TRBJ2-5	many
TGTGCCAGCAGTTTGCAGCACTACGAGCAGTACTTC	CASSLQHYEQYF	.	TRBV28	TRBJ2-7	many
TGCGCCAGCAGCCAATTGAGGGGGCATCTGCCCGGGGAGCTGTTTTTT	CASSQLRGHLPGELFF	TRBD1	TRBV4-3	TRBJ2-2	once
TGTGCCAGCAGCCCACGGACGATTTCACCCCTCCACTTT	CASSPRTISPLHF	.	TRBV14	TRBJ1-6	many
TGTGCCTGGAGTCAGGGACGGAGTAATGAAAAACTGTTTTTT	CAWSQGRSNEKLFF	.	TRBV30	TRBJ1-4	.
TGTGCCAGCAACAATCAGCCCCAGCATTTT	CASNNQPQHF	.	TRBV6-6	TRBJ1-5	many
TGTGCCAGCAGCTGGACAGGGCTGAACACTGAAGCTTTCTTT	CASSWTGLNTEAFF	TRBD1	TRBV5-4	TRBJ1-1	few
TGCGCCAGCAGTTTAGACAGAAGTAGAACTGAAGCTTTCTTT	CASSLDRSRTEAFF	.	TRBV5-1	TRBJ1-1	few
TGCAGCGTGAGGACGTCCTCGGGATACGAGCAGTACTTC	CSVRTSSGYEQYF	.	TRBV29-1	TRBJ2-7	many
TGCAGTGCTAATTGGGGACCGGTCCAGGGACATCAGCCCCAGCATTTT	CSANWGPVQGHQPQHF	.	TRBV20-1	TRBJ1-5	many
TGTGCCAGCGGAACCTCTCCCAAACTCGAGCAGTACTTC	CASGTSPKLEQYF	.	TRBV28	TRBJ2-7	few
TGTGCCAGCAGGGGACTAGCTAACGAGCAGTACTTC	CASRGLANEQYF	TRBD2	TRBV11-2	TRBJ2-7	few
TGCAGTGCTAGCCTCCCGGATCAGCCCCAGCATTTT	CSASLPDQPQHF	.	TRBV20-1	TRBJ1-5	few
TGTGCCAGCAGCCCAAACGCGGGACTAGAAGAGACCCAGTACTTC	CASSPNAGLEETQYF	TRBD2	TRBV3-1	TRBJ2-5	few
TGTGCCAGCAGCCCCCTAACAGGGAGGGAAACCAAAAACATTCAGTACTTC	CASSPLTGRETKNIQYF	.	TRBV7-8	TRBJ2-4	few